One and the same sample provided the 30 T cell receptor beta chains below, sequenced in a study of blood T cell repertoires in COVID-19. Generated by immunoSEQ multiplex PCR, the TCRdb table keeps only in-frame clones and is missing some. Of roughly 53,000 clones listed, about 70% are singletons. The source material was peripheral blood. These receptors all stem from a man aged 50 or older with active or convalescent COVID-19.

The V and J genes are TRBV6-2 or TRBV6-3 and TRBJ2-5; maybe TRBD1 (5 bases). The CDR3 consists of 13 residues. Trimming left V 7 bases short and J 7 bases short, with 16 bases between. CDR1 and CDR2 (germline): MNHEY, SVGEGT. The CDR3 nucleotides are TGTGCCAGCACCCCCCGGGCTCAGGGGACCCAGTACTTC. Its protein product is CASTPRAQGTQYF.

This clone was observed a single time. The chain couples TRBV19 to TRBJ2-2; 10 bases are shared with TRBD1. The V gene's germline CDR1 is LNHDA and CDR2 SQIVND (reference sequence). This CDR3 has 14 residues. The trim removed 7 bases at V and 6 bases at J, leaving 5 bases unmatched. The CDR3 coding sequence is TGTGCCAGTATCGGGACAGGGGTCCCCGGGGAGCTGTTTTTT. Protein sequence: CASIGTGVPGELFF.

This sequence joins TRBV5-4 and TRBJ2-2; 9 bases fit TRBD2. V lost 0 bases and J lost 0; bases outside the gene matches: 3. The CDR3 extends over 17 amino acids. CDR1 SGHNT and CDR2 YYREEE come from the germline V gene (reference sequence). CDR3 in amino acids: CASSLGLAGTNTGELFF. The DNA for the CDR3 is TGTGCCAGCAGCTTGGGGCTAGCGGGAACGAACACCGGGGAGCTGTTTTTT.

This clone was seen once. The chain employs TRBV7-8 and TRBJ2-2; D gene ambiguous. The CDR3 is 17 residues long. The V gene's germline CDR1 is SGHVS and CDR2 FQNEAQ. Trimming left V 0 bases short and J 3 bases short, with 14 bases between. Written as DNA, the CDR3 is TGTGCCAGCAGCTTAGCGACTGCCTCCCCGCACACCGGGGAGCTGTTTTTT. Protein product: CASSLATASPHTGELFF.

CDR3 loop: CATSRDKAGPPNLYGYTF. In nucleotides, the CDR3 is TGTGCCACCAGCAGAGATAAAGCAGGGCCCCCCAACTTATATGGCTACACCTTC. This chain links TRBV15 with TRBJ1-2, with a weak D call TRBD1 (5 bases). This CDR3 spans 18 amino acids. The V gene lost 0 bases and the J gene lost 5 bases, with 22 bases spanning the gap. Germline values: CDR1 LNHNV, CDR2 YYDKDF (reference sequence).

This clone has just a few counts. The rearrangement joins TRBV24-1 to TRBJ1-2; no clear D gene. Trimming pared 4 bases from V and 5 bases from J, leaving 13 bases between. This CDR3 has 14 amino acids. Germline assignment: CDR1 KGHDR and CDR2 SFDVKD. The CDR3 protein is CATSESGSEYGYTF. The CDR3 DNA follows: TGTGCCACCAGTGAATCGGGATCGGAGTATGGCTACACCTTC.

The chain recombines TRBV12-3 or TRBV12-4 with TRBJ1-1; 8 nucleotides align to TRBD1. The V gene end was trimmed by 3 bases and the J gene end by 8 bases; junction bases not matched to a gene: 2. The CDR3 totals 12 residues. The CDR3 spells CASSLDRAEAFF. CDR3 DNA: TGTGCCAGCAGTTTGGACAGGGCCGAAGCTTTCTTT.

The CDR3 nucleotides are TGTGCCAGCAGCAAAAACATAAGGGGTGAAAAACTGTTTTTT. Translating gives CASSKNIRGEKLFF. This chain joins TRBV6-5 and TRBJ1-4, with D possibly being TRBD1 (5 bases). V was shortened by 6 bases and J by 7 bases, with 15 bases between the two germline ends. Germline-derived CDR1 and CDR2 are MNHEY and SVGAGI. This CDR3 contains 14 residues.

The chain couples TRBV5-1 to TRBJ2-5; D possibly corresponds to TRBD1 (5 bases). The germline CDR1 and CDR2 sequences are SGHRS and YFSETQ. This CDR3 region has 15 residues. V dropped 4 bases and J dropped 1 base, with 14 bases sitting between them. CDR3 nucleotides: TGCGCCAGCAGCCCACAAGTCGACAGCCAAGAGACCCAGTACTTC. It yields the protein CASSPQVDSQETQYF. The full variable domain, rest sourced from reference TRBV5-1 and TRBJ2-5, is KAGVTQTPRYLIKTRGQQVTLSCSPISGHRSVSWYQQTPGQGLQFLFEYFSETQRNKGNFPGRFSGRQFSNSRSEMNVSTLELGDSALYLCASSPQVDSQETQYFGPGTRLLVL.

This clone was counted a single time. The J gene is TRBJ1-6, the V gene TRBV7-2; a possible D gene is TRBD1 (6 bases). The CDR3 totals 15 residues. Trimming removed 3 bases at V and 7 bases at J, with 13 bases between. Germline values: CDR1 SGHTA, CDR2 FQGNSA. The CDR3 sequence: CASSFNGDTNSPLHF. As DNA, the CDR3 is TGTGCCAGCAGCTTCAATGGGGACACGAATTCACCCCTCCACTTT.

This clone was seen a single time. The chain employs TRBV6-5 and TRBJ1-4, with 9 bases fitting TRBD1. Trimming removed 5 bases from V and 5 bases from J; junction bases left unmatched: 3. The V gene's germline CDR1 is MNHEY and CDR2 SVGAGI. There are 14 residues in the CDR3. In DNA, the CDR3 is TGTGCCAGCAGTATCGGACAGGGGAATGAAAAACTGTTTTTT. Residues: CASSIGQGNEKLFF.

This clone was seen once. The V gene is TRBV27, the J gene TRBJ2-2, with D maybe TRBD2 (6 bases). V lost 2 bases, J lost 1 base, and 11 bases lay in between. Germline V gives CDR1 MNHEY, CDR2 SMNVEV (reference sequence). CDR3 size: 16 residues. This CDR3 is CASSLITSMNTGELFF. The CDR3 bases are TGTGCCAGCAGTTTAATCACTAGCATGAACACCGGGGAGCTGTTTTTT.

The genes are TRBV3-1 (or the pseudogene TRBV3-2) and TRBJ1-1; D unclear. This CDR3 contains 15 residues. The V end was cut by 0 bases, the J end by 4 bases, with 12 bases between. CDR1 is LGHDT and CDR2 is YNNKEL in the germline V gene (reference sequence). CDR3 loop: CASSQEVSGFTEAFF. For the CDR3, the DNA is TGTGCCAGCAGCCAAGAGGTTTCGGGTTTCACTGAAGCTTTCTTT.

This clone has just a few counts. V gene TRBV5-1 combines with J gene TRBJ1-4, with unresolved D. The CDR3 spans 14 residues. Germline-derived CDR1 and CDR2 are SGHRS and YFSETQ. V lost 0 bases to trimming and J lost 4 bases, with 7 bases between them. The CDR3 here is CASSLDGLNEKLFF. In nucleotides, the CDR3 is TGCGCCAGCAGCTTGGATGGGCTTAATGAAAAACTGTTTTTT.

V gene TRBV18 combines with J gene TRBJ1-2, with D perhaps TRBD1 (6 bases). The CDR3 consists of 15 residues. V was trimmed by 3 bases and J by 3 bases, leaving 14 bases between them. Germline V lookup: CDR1 KGHSH, CDR2 LQKENI. The CDR3 DNA reads TGTGCCAGCTCACCTCTGGGGGCCACACACTATGGCTACACCTTC. Its translation: CASSPLGATHYGYTF.

The genes are TRBV7-6 and TRBJ1-4, with 7 positions matching TRBD1. The V and J ends lost 3 bases and 13 bases, in that order; junction bases with no gene match: 5. CDR1 is SGHVS, CDR2 FNYEAQ, per germline. This CDR3 contains 12 residues. The CDR3 DNA sequence: TGTGCCAGCAGCTTTGACAGGGTGAGACTGTTTTTT. This codes for CASSFDRVRLFF.

V and J are TRBV9 and TRBJ1-4, with D unclear. The CDR3 is made up of 16 amino acids. The germline V gene has CDR1 SGDLS and CDR2 YYNGEE. Between the trimmed V and J ends, which lost 3 bases and 0 bases, there was a span of 12 bases. The CDR3 region is CASSARGEATNEKLFF. CDR3 nucleotide sequence: TGTGCCAGCAGCGCCCGTGGAGAAGCAACTAATGAAAAACTGTTTTTT.

V is TRBV5-1 and J is TRBJ2-5; TRBD2 matches 8 bases. Germline V CDR1 and CDR2: SGHRS, YFSETQ. CDR3 length: 14 amino acids. With V trimmed by 5 bases and J by 5 bases, 8 bases remained unmatched. The CDR3 loop is CASRNTGGRETQYF. The CDR3 coding sequence is TGCGCCAGCAGGAATACGGGGGGGCGTGAGACCCAGTACTTC.

The J gene is TRBJ2-7, the V gene TRBV2; TRBD1 is a possible D gene (6 bases). The CDR3 sequence is 15 residues long. V gave up 5 bases and J gave up 7 bases, with 21 bases separating them. CDR1 is SNHLY, CDR2 FYNNEI, per germline. The CDR3 DNA follows: TGTGCCAGCAGTCAAAGACAGGCCCCAAATAGGGAGCAGTACTTC. Amino acid sequence: CASSQRQAPNREQYF.

This sequence joins TRBV7-3 and TRBJ2-1; 11 bases are a match to TRBD2. Germline trimming cut 5 bases from V and 4 bases from J; bases unmatched to any gene: 4. Germline CDR1 is SGHTA and CDR2 is FQGTGA. The CDR3 consists of 15 residues. The CDR3 DNA follows: TGTGCCAGCAGCCTTAGACTAGCGGGGTACAATGAGCAGTTCTTC. The encoded protein is CASSLRLAGYNEQFF.

The rearrangement joins TRBV30 to TRBJ1-4; D possibly corresponds to TRBD1 (6 bases). CDR3 length: 13 amino acids. Deletions cut 3 bases from V and 4 bases from J, with 9 bases between. CDR1 and CDR2 from the germline V gene are GTSNPN and SVGIG (reference sequence). CDR3 amino acids: CAWRDSLNEKLFF. The CDR3 coding sequence is TGTGCCTGGAGGGACAGTCTTAATGAAAAACTGTTTTTT.

This clone was counted between two and nine times. This chain uses TRBV29-1 with TRBJ2-7, with 9 bases lining up with TRBD2. Trimming took 4 bases from V and 1 from J; bases not matched to a gene: 11. The CDR3 consists of 16 residues. Germline values: CDR1 SQVTM, CDR2 ANQGSEA. The CDR3 nucleotides are TGCAGCGTTGCCTTTAGCGGGGGTAGCGCGTCCTACGAGCAGTACTTC. It is translated as CSVAFSGGSASYEQYF.

This chain uses TRBV7-2 with TRBJ2-1; 11 bases are shared with TRBD2. Germline CDR1 reads SGHTA; CDR2 reads FQGNSA. The CDR3 contains 19 residues. With 2 bases clipped from V and 0 bases from J, the junction kept 9 bases outside the gene matches. CDR3 bases: TGTGCCAGCAGCTTAAGGGTAGCGGGAGGGTATAGCTCCTACAATGAGCAGTTCTTC. This sequence encodes CASSLRVAGGYSSYNEQFF.

V is TRBV5-6 and J is TRBJ2-2; 10 bases fit TRBD2. This CDR3 region has 16 residues. Trimming took 2 bases from V and 4 from J; bases not matched to a gene: 5. CDR1 is SGHDT, CDR2 YYEEEE, per germline. The CDR3 DNA follows: TGTGCCAGCAGCTTTGAGCGGGGGGGCGGCACCGGGGAGCTGTTTTTT. Protein: CASSFERGGGTGELFF. Supplemented by reference TRBV5-6 and TRBJ2-2, the full variable domain reads DAGVTQSPTHLIKTRGQQVTLRCSPKSGHDTVSWYQQALGQGPQFIFQYYEEEERQRGNFPDRFSGHQFPNYSSELNVNALLLGDSALYLCASSFERGGGTGELFFGEGSRLTVL.

The chain employs TRBV5-6 and TRBJ1-2; unclear D gene. The V gene's germline CDR1 is SGHDT and CDR2 YYEEEE. V lost 1 base and J 4 bases, leaving 11 bases between the germline ends. The CDR3 loop spans 14 amino acids. The CDR3 DNA sequence: TGTGCCAGCAGCTTGAGGGCAGCGGTCTATGGCTACACCTTC. It yields the protein CASSLRAAVYGYTF.

CDR3 nucleotide sequence: TGTGCCAGCAGCCAAGACCGCAGTTACAACAATGAGCAGTTCTTC. Translating gives CASSQDRSYNNEQFF. J is TRBJ2-1 and V is TRBV14; the D is unclear. The CDR3 covers 15 residues. V lost 0 bases and J 5 bases, leaving 11 bases between the germline ends. Germline V gene lookup returns CDR1 SGHDN and CDR2 FVKESK. Drawing the rest from reference TRBV14 and TRBJ2-1, the complete variable domain is EAGVTQFPSHSVIEKGQTVTLRCDPISGHDNLYWYRRVMGKEIKFLLHFVKESKQDESGMPNNRFLAERTGGTYSTLKVQPAELEDSGVYFCASSQDRSYNNEQFFGPGTRLTVL.

The chain joins TRBV25-1 to TRBJ2-1; 9 bases line up with TRBD1. The CDR3 totals 18 residues. In germline, CDR1 is MGHDK, CDR2 SYGVNS. J was trimmed by 8 bases and V by 1 base; bases with no gene match: 15. The CDR3 protein is CASSESGGTGGSSYEQFF. CDR3 coding DNA: TGTGCCAGCAGTGAATCCGGTGGAACAGGGGGCAGTTCGTATGAGCAGTTCTTC.

The chain links TRBV19 to TRBJ1-5; no clear D. The germline gives CDR1 LNHDA, CDR2 SQIVND (reference sequence). The CDR3 has 14 residues. V was clipped by 0 bases and J by 7 bases, with 10 bases between them. CDR3 sequence: CASSIDLWEQPQHF. CDR3 sequence (DNA): TGTGCCAGTAGTATAGATCTATGGGAGCAGCCCCAGCATTTT.

The chain recombines TRBV3-1 (or the pseudogene TRBV3-2) with TRBJ2-7; D perhaps matches TRBD1 (8 bases). This CDR3 is 13 amino acids long. Between the trimmed V and J ends, which lost 7 bases and 3 bases, there was a span of 13 bases. Germline CDR1 is LGHDT and CDR2 is YNNKEL (reference sequence). In DNA form, the CDR3 reads TGTGCCAGCAACAGGGGGGGAGTCTACGAGCAGTACTTC. Its translation is CASNRGGVYEQYF.

To note about this clone: Additional DNA sequences in this sample encode the identical CDR3. This chain connects TRBV7-2 to TRBJ2-3; TRBD2 matches at 10 bases. CDR3 size: 15 residues. Looked up from germline, CDR1 is SGHTA and CDR2 is FQGNSA. J gave up 2 bases and V 5 bases, and 4 bases lay outside the gene matches. Here the CDR3 reads CASSRTSGNTDTQYF. The DNA for the CDR3 is TGTGCCAGCAGCCGGACTAGCGGAAACACAGATACGCAGTATTTT.